This entry lists 25 T cell receptor beta chains sequenced from one sample in a study of blood T cell repertoires in COVID-19. Data came from immunoSEQ multiplex PCR; TCRdb stores just in-frame clones and leaves some out. The sample includes nearly 250,000 clones, more than 75% of them seen just once. Sequencing was done on a sample of peripheral blood. The receptors stem from a woman aged 55-70 years who had recovered from COVID-19.

This chain links TRBV6-5 with TRBJ1-1; D may be TRBD1 (5 bases). V was clipped by 2 bases and J by 4 bases, with 17 bases between them. Germline CDR1 and CDR2: MNHEY and SVGAGI. CDR3 size: 16 residues. This CDR3 reads CASSYRQGPSLTEAFF. Here the CDR3 DNA reads TGTGCCAGCAGTTACCGGCAGGGTCCCTCCCTCACTGAAGCTTTCTTT.

The rearrangement joins TRBV21-1 to TRBJ1-3; TRBD1 is the table's D call, not checked against the DNA. TRBV21-1 is designated a pseudogene. The CDR3 extends over 13 amino acids. This chain's CDR3 is CASTSTPGNTIYF. The CDR3 region has the DNA TGTGCCAGCACCTCCACACCCGGAAACACCATATATTTT.

The chain uses TRBV7-2 and TRBJ2-4; D is unclear. V lost 6 bases, J lost 0 bases, and 9 bases lay in between. The CDR3 consists of 14 residues. CDR1 SGHTA and CDR2 FQGNSA come from the germline V gene. The DNA for the CDR3 is TGTGCCAGCAGGCCCAAGCTAGCCAAAAACATTCAGTACTTC. Amino acids: CASRPKLAKNIQYF.

This chain joins TRBV9 and TRBJ1-1; no clear D gene. Germline CDR1 SGDLS, CDR2 YYNGEE. V dropped 0 bases and J dropped 3 bases, with 12 bases sitting between them. CDR3 size: 15 residues. The CDR3 region has the DNA TGTGCCAGCAGCGTAGGCCCAGGTGATTACACTGAAGCTTTCTTT. Translation: CASSVGPGDYTEAFF.

V is TRBV7-3 and J is TRBJ1-4, with TRBD1 as a possible D gene (5 bases). Germline CDR1 reads SGHTA; CDR2 reads FQGTGA. The V gene lost 2 bases and the J gene lost 8 bases, with 15 bases spanning the gap. The CDR3 totals 15 residues. CDR3 amino acids: CASSLGWPGVEKLFF. In nucleotides, the CDR3 is TGTGCCAGCAGCTTAGGGTGGCCGGGGGTAGAAAAACTGTTTTTT.

The chain couples TRBV6-5 to TRBJ1-1; TRBD1 might be the D (5 bases). The CDR3 consists of 15 residues. The V end was cut by 2 bases, the J end by 0 bases, with 10 bases between. Germline assignment: CDR1 MNHEY and CDR2 SVGAGI. CDR3 nucleotide sequence: TGTGCCAGCAGTTACGGTCAGGGTCTGAACACTGAAGCTTTCTTT. Its protein is CASSYGQGLNTEAFF.

The chain uses TRBV28 and TRBJ2-1, with TRBD1 as a possible D gene (7 bases). The germline V gene encodes CDR1 MDHEN and CDR2 SYDVKM. V was pared by 5 bases and J by 9 bases, with 20 bases between. The CDR3 is made up of 15 amino acids. CDR3 DNA sequence: TGTGCCAGCAGTCAACGCAAACAGGGGACTTCTGAGCAGTTCTTC. This sequence encodes CASSQRKQGTSEQFF.

V gene TRBV5-6 combines with J gene TRBJ1-6, with TRBD1 matching over 9 bases. CDR1 is SGHDT, CDR2 YYEEEE, per germline. The CDR3 has 15 residues. Trimming at V came to 7 bases and at J to 7 bases, leaving 9 bases not matched to a gene. As DNA, the CDR3 is TGTGCCAGCGACAGGGGGTTTGGAGAAAATTCACCCCTCCACTTT. It specifies CASDRGFGENSPLHF.

This clone was seen a handful of times. The chain recombines TRBV13 with TRBJ2-5, with D possibly matching TRBD2 (5 bases). This CDR3 comprises 17 residues. Germline V gene lookup returns CDR1 PRHDT and CDR2 FYEKMQ (reference sequence). Trimming cost V 6 bases and J 1 base, with 21 bases left between them. The CDR3 loop reads CASSPSPEGGLQETQYF. DNA of the CDR3: TGTGCCAGCAGTCCTAGCCCGGAAGGTGGCCTCCAAGAGACCCAGTACTTC.

The chain is built from TRBV7-9 and TRBJ1-4; TRBD1 aligns across 11 bases. The CDR3 totals 17 residues. Germline V lookup: CDR1 SEHNR, CDR2 FQNEAQ (reference sequence). V was clipped by 5 bases and J by 13 bases; unmatched bases: 18. Here the CDR3 DNA reads TGTGCCAGCAGCCCGTACCCCGCGGGACAGGGGGAACGACGACTGTTTTTT. Its protein is CASSPYPAGQGERRLFF.

This chain links TRBV5-4 with TRBJ2-2; D is perhaps TRBD1 (6 bases). Germline values: CDR1 SGHNT, CDR2 YYREEE (reference sequence). CDR3 length equals 13 residues. Trimming took off 7 bases at V and 1 base at J, with 8 bases between the two ends. DNA of the CDR3: TGTGCCAGCGCGACAGGGAACACCGGGGAGCTGTTTTTT. This gives the protein CASATGNTGELFF. The full variable domain, with the rest looked up from reference TRBV5-4 and TRBJ2-2, is ETGVTQSPTHLIKTRGQQVTLRCSSQSGHNTVSWYQQALGQGPQFIFQYYREEENGRGNFPPRFSGLQFPNYSSELNVNALELDDSALYLCASATGNTGELFFGEGSRLTVL.

V gene TRBV28 combines with J gene TRBJ1-1; perhaps TRBD1 as D (5 bases). V was clipped by 6 bases and J by 7 bases, with 18 bases between them. In germline, CDR1 is MDHEN, CDR2 SYDVKM. The CDR3 runs 14 residues. CDR3 protein: CASSPLGRVGEAFF. The CDR3 DNA is TGTGCCAGCAGCCCCCTCGGCAGGGTTGGTGAAGCTTTCTTT.

This rearrangement joins TRBV19 to TRBJ1-5, with 9 bases lining up with TRBD1. The CDR3 has 16 amino acids. From germline, CDR1 is LNHDA and CDR2 SQIVND (reference sequence). V shed 4 bases, J shed 5 bases, and the junction held 9 bases outside the gene matches. CDR3 residues: CASSTPRQGGHQPQHF. CDR3 bases: TGTGCCAGTAGTACCCCCCGACAGGGGGGTCATCAGCCCCAGCATTTT.

The chain carries TRBV3-1 (or the pseudogene TRBV3-2) and TRBJ2-2, with TRBD1 matching over 8 bases. From germline, CDR1 is LGHDT and CDR2 YNNKEL (reference sequence). The CDR3 is 15 amino acids. J gave up 3 bases and V 4 bases, and 4 bases lay outside the gene matches. The CDR3 protein is CASSREGQDTGELFF. For the CDR3, the DNA is TGTGCCAGCAGCCGCGAGGGACAGGACACCGGGGAGCTGTTTTTT.

The chain uses TRBV5-5 and TRBJ1-5, with 7 nucleotides matching TRBD1. The J segment lost 10 bases and the V segment lost 1 base, leaving 8 bases of the junction unmatched. Germline CDR1 and CDR2: SGHKS and YYEKEE (reference sequence). The CDR3 has 14 residues. DNA of the CDR3: TGTGCCAGCAGCTTGATGCAGGGGGATCTTCCCCAGCATTTT. This gives the protein CASSLMQGDLPQHF.

This clone was counted at least ten times. The chain couples TRBV15 to TRBJ2-1, with TRBD1 as a possible D gene (5 bases). V gave up 1 base and J gave up 5 bases, with 21 bases separating them. Germline-derived CDR1 and CDR2 are LNHNV and YYDKDF (reference sequence). This CDR3 has 18 amino acids. The CDR3 protein is CATSRGNDSPFVDNEQFF. CDR3 coding DNA: TGTGCCACCAGCAGAGGAAACGACAGCCCCTTTGTGGACAATGAGCAGTTCTTC.

This chain joins TRBV19 and TRBJ2-7, with 9 bases lining up with TRBD1. Trimming took 6 bases from V and 3 from J; bases not matched to a gene: 12. CDR3 length equals 16 residues. Per the germline V gene, CDR1 is LNHDA and CDR2 is SQIVND (reference sequence). CDR3 DNA: TGTGCCAGTAGACCGACCGGGACAGGGATGGACTACGAGCAGTACTTC. It codes for CASRPTGTGMDYEQYF.

This clone was seen just once. CDR3 sequence reads: CATSRDREGGEQFF. The CDR3 region has the DNA TGTGCCACCAGCAGAGACAGGGAAGGGGGTGAGCAGTTCTTC. This sequence joins TRBV15 and TRBJ2-1; maybe TRBD1 (6 bases). V lost 0 bases to trimming and J lost 9 bases, with 12 bases between them. Per the germline V gene, CDR1 is LNHNV and CDR2 is YYDKDF (reference sequence). This CDR3 is built from 14 residues.

J is TRBJ1-5 and V is TRBV19, with D unresolved. The CDR3 has 15 residues. Germline CDR1 reads LNHDA; CDR2 reads SQIVND (reference sequence). V was pared by 3 bases and J by 2 bases, with 11 bases between. The CDR3 reads CASSISHMGNQPQHF. The CDR3 region has the DNA TGTGCCAGTAGTATTTCCCACATGGGCAATCAGCCCCAGCATTTT.

This clone was counted between two and nine times. The V and J genes are TRBV19 and TRBJ1-1; tentative D call: TRBD1 (5 bases). CDR1 is LNHDA, CDR2 SQIVND, per germline (reference sequence). Trimming left V 5 bases short and J 5 bases short, with 21 bases between. The CDR3 has 16 residues. In nucleotides, the CDR3 is TGTGCCAGTAGTTTGTATACCCAGGGAATTAGGACTGAAGCTTTCTTT. Translating it yields CASSLYTQGIRTEAFF.

The gene calls are TRBV5-1 and TRBJ2-7, with 8 bases that match TRBD1. The CDR3 has 18 residues. The germline gives CDR1 SGHRS, CDR2 YFSETQ. With V trimmed by 0 bases and J by 5 bases, 16 bases remained unmatched. CDR3 nucleotide sequence: TGCGCCAGCAGCTTGGCTGGGAGAACGGGACAGGCATTTAACGAGCAGTACTTC. Protein sequence: CASSLAGRTGQAFNEQYF. The variable domain in full, with the rest retrieved from reference TRBV5-1 and TRBJ2-7, is KAGVTQTPRYLIKTRGQQVTLSCSPISGHRSVSWYQQTPGQGLQFLFEYFSETQRNKGNFPGRFSGRQFSNSRSEMNVSTLELGDSALYLCASSLAGRTGQAFNEQYFGPGTRLTVT.

This clone has only a few counts. The chain links TRBV6-1 to TRBJ2-3; the match to TRBD2 covers 9 bases. With 4 bases clipped from V and 5 bases from J, the junction kept 10 bases outside the gene matches. The CDR3 spans 16 residues. CDR1 is MNHNS, CDR2 SASEGT, per germline. The CDR3 nucleotides are TGTGCCAGCAGTGTGGGGTTAGCGGGGGCGCGAGATACGCAGTATTTT. Translating it yields CASSVGLAGARDTQYF.

The chain employs TRBV20-1 and TRBJ1-3; 7 positions match TRBD1. The CDR3 extends over 14 amino acids. Per the germline V gene, CDR1 is DFQATT and CDR2 is SNEGSKA (reference sequence). With 3 bases clipped from V and 0 bases from J, the junction kept 2 bases outside the gene matches. CDR3 nucleotide sequence: TGCAGTGCTAGTACAGGGGTCTCTGGAAACACCATATATTTT. It yields the protein CSASTGVSGNTIYF.

The chain carries TRBV7-3 and TRBJ2-2; TRBD1 is a possible D gene (6 bases). Germline assignment: CDR1 SGHTA and CDR2 FQGTGA. V lost 5 bases and J 1 base, leaving 14 bases between the germline ends. This CDR3 contains 16 residues. CDR3 protein: CASSPKQGWNTGELFF. The CDR3 DNA follows: TGTGCCAGCAGCCCTAAACAGGGATGGAACACCGGGGAGCTGTTTTTT. Complete variable domain (other parts from reference TRBV7-3 and TRBJ2-2): GAGVSQTPSNKVTEKGKYVELRCDPISGHTALYWYRQSLGQGPEFLIYFQGTGAADDSGLPNDRFFAVRPEGSVSTLKIQRTERGDSAVYLCASSPKQGWNTGELFFGEGSRLTVL.

The V and J genes are TRBV11-2 and TRBJ2-1, with D possibly TRBD2 on 5 matching bases. The CDR3 consists of 14 residues. The V gene's germline CDR1 is SGHAT and CDR2 FQNNGV. V lost 8 bases and J lost 5, with 16 bases in between. CDR3: CASARAEINNEQFF. CDR3 DNA sequence: TGTGCCAGCGCGAGGGCAGAAATCAACAATGAGCAGTTCTTC.